This T cell receptor beta chain was retrieved from a study of blood T cell repertoires in COVID-19. Study context: The samples span acute and convalescent COVID-19 from the United States, Italy and Spain. T cells, B-cell-depleted T cells, or PBMCs provided the cDNA or gDNA that served as material.

This clone came up many times. Original methodology: For nucleated cells, counts were estimated from reference gene primer amplification. TCRdb's table, derived via immunoSEQ multiplex PCR, lists solely in-frame clones and lacks some. The V and J calls and clone size come from that table; D and trimming were worked out from the DNA. The sample yields some 80,000 clones, roughly 80% seen once. V lost 1 base and J lost 8; bases outside the gene matches: 9. CDR1 SGHRS and CDR2 YFSETQ come from the germline V gene. This CDR3 comprises 14 residues. Material for sequencing was peripheral blood. The clonotype was recovered from a woman in her seventies with acute or convalescent COVID-19. The V call is TRBV5-1, the J call TRBJ2-7; 7 nucleotides match TRBD1. The CDR3 here is CASSLKGQPTKQYF. DNA for the CDR3: TGCGCCAGCAGCTTGAAGGGACAGCCTACGAAGCAGTACTTC.